A selection of T cell receptor beta chains follows, all from one sample in a study of regulatory T cells in long-lasting Graves disease. Using its own MiXCR run on the multiplex PCR reads, TCRdb lists one record per CDR3 protein. The table shows 500,000 to 700,000 distinct CDR3 sequences, with around 15% occurring only once. In addition, the sample was reused for a study of T cells in Graves' hyperthyroidism and ophthalmopathy.

The material was peripheral blood mononuclear cells (PBMCs), obtained at new diagnosis, from a patient treated with antithyroid drugs. The receptor set was obtained from a woman younger than 45 with Graves disease. Both conserved end residues are part of each CDR3.

v_gene: TRBV20-1
len: 12
CDR3aa: CSARPMNTEAFF

v_gene: TRBV7-6
len: 16
CDR3aa: CASSPSTGGVYNEQFF

v_gene: TRBV6-5
len: 16
CDR3aa: CASSYTPGTPTYEQYF

v_gene: TRBV7-9
len: 16
CDR3aa: CASSPTGIATNEKLFF

v_gene: TRBV7-9
len: 19
CDR3aa: CASSLPLLRQGPNTGELFF

v_gene: TRBV25-1
len: 12
CDR3aa: CASSEGAFGYTF

v_gene: TRBV20-1
len: 12
CDR3aa: CSALDSPYEQYF

v_gene: TRBV29-1
len: 14
CDR3aa: CSVPSGRNTGELFF

v_gene: TRBV7-9
len: 15
CDR3aa: CASSLQAGSGETQYF

v_gene: TRBV27
len: 18
CDR3aa: CASSFSNSRPSGIYEQYF

v_gene: TRBV10-3
len: 15
CDR3aa: CAISESEGINFEAFF

v_gene: TRBV9
len: 16
CDR3aa: CASSQPDTSYGETQYF

v_gene: TRBV19
len: 15
CDR3aa: CASSIQGSSYNEQFF

v_gene: TRBV28
len: 15
CDR3aa: CASSLLASSSYEQYF

v_gene: TRBV18
len: 15
CDR3aa: CASSEIGESYNEQFF

v_gene: TRBV5-1
len: 14
CDR3aa: CASSLYLGTETQYF

v_gene: TRBV19
len: 11
CDR3aa: CASSILGELFF

v_gene: TRBV20-1
len: 16
CDR3aa: CSAADPAEVPRNEQFF

v_gene: TRBV20-1
len: 16
CDR3aa: CSARDGGKPYEGELFF

v_gene: TRBV19
len: 15
CDR3aa: CASSIDAGPPYGYTF

v_gene: TRBV6-1
len: 12
CDR3aa: CASSEGGDGYTF

v_gene: TRBV12-3/TRBV12-4
len: 14
CDR3aa: CASSEGGWFYEQYF

v_gene: TRBV20-1
len: 13
CDR3aa: CSRLAPSADTQYF

v_gene: TRBV29-1
len: 12
CDR3aa: CSVDSAGGGYTF

v_gene: TRBV6-2/TRBV6-3
len: 15
CDR3aa: CASSYSSVRAGELFF

v_gene: TRBV5-1
len: 15
CDR3aa: CASGPGLAGADTQYF

v_gene: TRBV30
len: 13
CDR3aa: CAWTRGVVYEQYF

v_gene: TRBV6-2/TRBV6-3
len: 14
CDR3aa: CASSAGVSTGELFF

v_gene: TRBV20-1
len: 16
CDR3aa: CSATPQAGRRRETQYF

v_gene: TRBV2
len: 10
CDR3aa: CASKAGELFF

v_gene: TRBV6-1
len: 13
CDR3aa: CASSLADGEGYTF

v_gene: TRBV20-1
len: 14
CDR3aa: CSARHQTGRNEQFF

v_gene: TRBV6-1
len: 14
CDR3aa: CASSGLTENSPLHF

v_gene: TRBV5-1
len: 18
CDR3aa: CASRPGLAGPSSYNEQFF

v_gene: TRBV30
len: 12
CDR3aa: CAWNGGNYGYTF

v_gene: TRBV27
len: 12
CDR3aa: CASSSPFGPQHF

v_gene: TRBV28
len: 13
CDR3aa: CASSAVGGTEAFF

v_gene: TRBV19
len: 14
CDR3aa: CASSIGGGSQPQHF

v_gene: TRBV27
len: 15
CDR3aa: CASSLRQLRGAEQYF

v_gene: TRBV18
len: 16
CDR3aa: CASSPRDSGYQETQYF

v_gene: TRBV19
len: 14
CDR3aa: CASTPGGKQETQYF

v_gene: TRBV2
len: 17
CDR3aa: CASNLRTGDRDTDTQYF

v_gene: TRBV2
len: 14
CDR3aa: CASSRESGTGTQYF

v_gene: TRBV6-1
len: 16
CDR3aa: CASSEARGRYNEKLFF

v_gene: TRBV28
len: 12
CDR3aa: CASSRTGTEQFF

v_gene: TRBV11-1
len: 15
CDR3aa: CASSLPGTGSDEQYF

v_gene: TRBV28
len: 16
CDR3aa: CASRSLRTRYFYEQYF

v_gene: TRBV10-3
len: 12
CDR3aa: CAARQGAGEQYF

v_gene: TRBV14
len: 16
CDR3aa: CASSQGLGSGANVLTF

v_gene: TRBV24-1
len: 15
CDR3aa: CATSSGLATSYEQYF

v_gene: TRBV28
len: 13
CDR3aa: CASRLAGSTEAFF

v_gene: TRBV30
len: 15
CDR3aa: CAWSPNPRGRTEAFF